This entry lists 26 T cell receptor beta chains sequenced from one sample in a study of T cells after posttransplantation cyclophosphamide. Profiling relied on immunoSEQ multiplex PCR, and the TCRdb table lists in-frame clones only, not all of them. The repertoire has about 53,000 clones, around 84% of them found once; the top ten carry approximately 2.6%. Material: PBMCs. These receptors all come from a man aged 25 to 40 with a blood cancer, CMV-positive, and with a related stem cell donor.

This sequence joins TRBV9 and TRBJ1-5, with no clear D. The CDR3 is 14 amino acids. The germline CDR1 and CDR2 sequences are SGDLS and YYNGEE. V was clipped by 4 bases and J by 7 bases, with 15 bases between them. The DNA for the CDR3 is TGTGCCAGCAGCCGCGGCCCGGGTGGACAGCCCCAGCATTTT. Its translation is CASSRGPGGQPQHF.

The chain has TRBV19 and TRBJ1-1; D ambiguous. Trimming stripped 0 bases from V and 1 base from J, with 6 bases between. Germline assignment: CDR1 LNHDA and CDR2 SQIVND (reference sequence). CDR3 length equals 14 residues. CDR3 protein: CASSIDEANTEAFF. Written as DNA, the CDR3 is TGTGCCAGTAGTATAGATGAGGCGAACACTGAAGCTTTCTTT.

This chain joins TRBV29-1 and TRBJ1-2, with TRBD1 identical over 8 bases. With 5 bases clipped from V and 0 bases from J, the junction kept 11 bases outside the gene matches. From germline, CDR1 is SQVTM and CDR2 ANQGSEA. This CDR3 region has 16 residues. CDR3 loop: CSVLQLGQGANYGYTF. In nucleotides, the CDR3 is TGCAGCGTTCTCCAACTCGGACAGGGAGCTAACTATGGCTACACCTTC.

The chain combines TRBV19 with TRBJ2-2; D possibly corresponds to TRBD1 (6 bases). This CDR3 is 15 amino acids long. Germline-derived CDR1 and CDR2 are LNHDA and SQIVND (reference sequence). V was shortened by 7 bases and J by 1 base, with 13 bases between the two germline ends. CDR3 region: CASKTGTLNTGELFF. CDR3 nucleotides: TGTGCCAGTAAAACCGGGACACTGAACACCGGGGAGCTGTTTTTT.

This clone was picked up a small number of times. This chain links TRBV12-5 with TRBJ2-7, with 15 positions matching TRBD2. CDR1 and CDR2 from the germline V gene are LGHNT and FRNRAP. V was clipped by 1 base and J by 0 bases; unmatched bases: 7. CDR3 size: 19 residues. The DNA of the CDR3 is TGTGCTAGTGGTTTGGGGAAGGGACTAGCGGGAGGTTCCTCCTACGAGCAGTACTTC. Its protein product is CASGLGKGLAGGSSYEQYF.

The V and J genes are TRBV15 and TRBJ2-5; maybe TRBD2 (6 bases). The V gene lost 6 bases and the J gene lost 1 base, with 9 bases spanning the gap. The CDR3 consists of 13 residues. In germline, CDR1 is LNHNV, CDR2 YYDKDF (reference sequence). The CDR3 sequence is CATRAGLQETQYF. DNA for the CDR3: TGTGCCACCAGGGCGGGACTCCAAGAGACCCAGTACTTC.

CDR3 sequence: CASSPLTGKLYEQYF. CDR3 DNA: TGTGCCAGCAGCCCGCTTACAGGGAAACTATACGAGCAGTACTTC. The rearrangement uses TRBV11-2 and TRBJ2-7, with D perhaps TRBD1 (6 bases). Trimming cost V 5 bases and J 4 bases, with 18 bases left between them. In germline, CDR1 is SGHAT, CDR2 FQNNGV. The CDR3 covers 15 residues.

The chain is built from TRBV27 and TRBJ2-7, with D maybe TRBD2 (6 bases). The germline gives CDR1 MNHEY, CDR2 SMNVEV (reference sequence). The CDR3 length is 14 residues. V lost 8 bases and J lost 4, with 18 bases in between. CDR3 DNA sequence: TGTGCCAGCGGCAGGGCGGGATCGAGTTACGAGCAGTACTTC. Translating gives CASGRAGSSYEQYF.

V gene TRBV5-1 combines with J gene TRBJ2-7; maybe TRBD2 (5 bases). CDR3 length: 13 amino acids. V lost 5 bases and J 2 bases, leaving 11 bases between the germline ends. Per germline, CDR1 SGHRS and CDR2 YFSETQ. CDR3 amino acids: CASRRGSAYEQYF. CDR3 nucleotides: TGCGCCAGCAGACGTGGGAGCGCCTACGAGCAGTACTTC.

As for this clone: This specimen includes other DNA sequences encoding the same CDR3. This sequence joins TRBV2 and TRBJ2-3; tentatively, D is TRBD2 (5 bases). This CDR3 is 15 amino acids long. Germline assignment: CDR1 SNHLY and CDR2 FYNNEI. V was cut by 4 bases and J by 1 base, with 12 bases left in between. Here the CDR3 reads CASSGTSGGTDTQYF. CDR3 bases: TGTGCCAGCAGTGGCACCAGCGGTGGCACAGATACGCAGTATTTT. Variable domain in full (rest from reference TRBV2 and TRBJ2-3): EPEVTQTPSHQVTQMGQEVILRCVPISNHLYFYWYRQILGQKVEFLVSFYNNEISEKSEIFDDQFSVERPDGSNFTLKIRSTKLEDSAMYFCASSGTSGGTDTQYFGPGTRLTVL.

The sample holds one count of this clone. The CDR3 region is CASSFKGTRSYNEQFF. CDR3 DNA sequence: TGTGCCAGCAGCTTTAAAGGGACAAGGAGCTACAATGAGCAGTTCTTC. This chain uses TRBV7-2 with TRBJ2-1; tentative D call: TRBD1 (6 bases). Trimming removed 3 bases from V and 3 bases from J, with 15 bases in between. CDR1 is SGHTA and CDR2 is FQGNSA in the germline V gene. The CDR3 is 16 amino acids.

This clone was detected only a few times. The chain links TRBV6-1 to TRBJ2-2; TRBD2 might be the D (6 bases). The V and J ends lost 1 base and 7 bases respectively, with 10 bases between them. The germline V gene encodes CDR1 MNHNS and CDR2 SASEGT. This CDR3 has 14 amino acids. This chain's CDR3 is CASSEEWRGGELFF. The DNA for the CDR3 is TGTGCCAGCAGTGAAGAGTGGAGGGGCGGGGAGCTGTTTTTT.

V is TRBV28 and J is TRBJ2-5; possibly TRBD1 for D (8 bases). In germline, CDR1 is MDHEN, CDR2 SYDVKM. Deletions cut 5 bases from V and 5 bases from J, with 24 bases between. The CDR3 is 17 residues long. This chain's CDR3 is CASSEQGEGVGVETQYF. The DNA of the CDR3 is TGTGCCAGCAGTGAACAGGGGGAGGGGGTCGGGGTCGAGACCCAGTACTTC.

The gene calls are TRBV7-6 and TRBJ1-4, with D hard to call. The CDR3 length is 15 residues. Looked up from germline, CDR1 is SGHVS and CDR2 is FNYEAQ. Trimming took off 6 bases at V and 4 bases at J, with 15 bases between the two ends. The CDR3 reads CASRALGSLNEKLFF. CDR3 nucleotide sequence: TGTGCCAGCAGAGCCTTGGGCAGCCTTAATGAAAAACTGTTTTTT.

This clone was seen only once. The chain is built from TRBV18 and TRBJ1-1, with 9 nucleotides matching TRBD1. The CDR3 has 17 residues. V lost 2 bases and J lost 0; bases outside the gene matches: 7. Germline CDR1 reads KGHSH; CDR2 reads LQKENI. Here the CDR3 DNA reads TGTGCCAGCTCACCATTGGGACAGGGACTCATGAACACTGAAGCTTTCTTT. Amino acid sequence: CASSPLGQGLMNTEAFF. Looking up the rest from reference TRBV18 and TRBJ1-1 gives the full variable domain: NAGVMQNPRHLVRRRGQEARLRCSPMKGHSHVYWYRQLPEEGLKFMVYLQKENIIDESGMPKERFSAEFPKEGPSILRIQQVVRGDSAAYFCASSPLGQGLMNTEAFFGQGTRLTVV.

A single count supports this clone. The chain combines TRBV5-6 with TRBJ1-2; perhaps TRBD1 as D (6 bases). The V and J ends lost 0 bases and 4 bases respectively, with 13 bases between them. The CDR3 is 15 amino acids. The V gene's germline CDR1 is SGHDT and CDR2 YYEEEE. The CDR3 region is CASSLADSSVYGYTF. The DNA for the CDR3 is TGTGCCAGCAGCTTGGCGGACAGTTCAGTCTATGGCTACACCTTC.

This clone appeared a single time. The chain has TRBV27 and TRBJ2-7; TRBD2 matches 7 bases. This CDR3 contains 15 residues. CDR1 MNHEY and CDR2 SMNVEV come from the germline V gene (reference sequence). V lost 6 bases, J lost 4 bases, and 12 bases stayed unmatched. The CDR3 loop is CASSSGTGRAYEQYF. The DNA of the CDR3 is TGTGCCAGCAGCTCCGGGACGGGGAGGGCATACGAGCAGTACTTC.

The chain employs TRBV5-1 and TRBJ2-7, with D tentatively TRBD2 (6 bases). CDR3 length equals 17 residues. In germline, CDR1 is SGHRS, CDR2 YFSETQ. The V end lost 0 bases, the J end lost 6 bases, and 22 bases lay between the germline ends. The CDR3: CASSLGGGGYGLVEQYF. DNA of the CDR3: TGCGCCAGCAGCTTGGGGGGTGGAGGGTACGGGCTTGTCGAGCAGTACTTC.

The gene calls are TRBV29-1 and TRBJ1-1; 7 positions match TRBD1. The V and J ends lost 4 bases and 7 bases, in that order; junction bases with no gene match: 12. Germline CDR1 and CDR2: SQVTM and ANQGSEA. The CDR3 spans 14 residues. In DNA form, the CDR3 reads TGCAGCGTTGGGGTACAGGGGAGTTTCGGTGAAGCTTTCTTT. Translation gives CSVGVQGSFGEAFF.

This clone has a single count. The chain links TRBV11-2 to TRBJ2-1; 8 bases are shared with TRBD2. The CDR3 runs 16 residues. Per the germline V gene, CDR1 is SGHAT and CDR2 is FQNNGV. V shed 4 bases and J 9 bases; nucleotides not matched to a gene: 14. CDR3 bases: TGTGCCAGCAGCTCTCGGGGGGGGACTCAAGCGGCTGAGCAGTTCTTC. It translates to CASSSRGGTQAAEQFF.

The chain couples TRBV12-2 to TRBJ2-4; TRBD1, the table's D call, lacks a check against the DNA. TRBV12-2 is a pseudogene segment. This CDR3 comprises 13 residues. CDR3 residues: CASRPQQGCIQYF. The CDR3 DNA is TGTGCAAGTCGCCCGCAACAGGGGTGCATTCAGTACTTC.

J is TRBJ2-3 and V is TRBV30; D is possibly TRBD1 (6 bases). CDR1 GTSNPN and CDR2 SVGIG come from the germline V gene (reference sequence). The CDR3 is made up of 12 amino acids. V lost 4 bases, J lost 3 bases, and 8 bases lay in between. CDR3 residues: CAWKGDTDTQYF. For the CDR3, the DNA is TGTGCCTGGAAGGGGGATACAGATACGCAGTATTTT.

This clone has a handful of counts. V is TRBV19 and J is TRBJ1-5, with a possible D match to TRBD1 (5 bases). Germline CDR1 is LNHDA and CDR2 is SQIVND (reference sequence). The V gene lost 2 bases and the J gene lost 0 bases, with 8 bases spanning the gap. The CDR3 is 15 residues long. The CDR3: CASSIQGHSNQPQHF. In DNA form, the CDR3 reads TGTGCCAGTAGTATACAGGGTCATAGCAATCAGCCCCAGCATTTT.

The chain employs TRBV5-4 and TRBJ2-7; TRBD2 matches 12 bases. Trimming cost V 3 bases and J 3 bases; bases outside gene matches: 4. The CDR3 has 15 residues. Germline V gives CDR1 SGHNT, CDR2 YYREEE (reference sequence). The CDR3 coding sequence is TGTGCCAGCAGCTACCGGACTAGCGGGGTCTACGAGCAGTACTTC. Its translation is CASSYRTSGVYEQYF.

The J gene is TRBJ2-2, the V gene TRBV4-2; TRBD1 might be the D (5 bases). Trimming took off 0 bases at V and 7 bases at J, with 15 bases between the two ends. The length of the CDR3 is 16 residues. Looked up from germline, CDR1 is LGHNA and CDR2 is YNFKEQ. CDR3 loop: CASSQDIRGWGGELFF. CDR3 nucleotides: TGTGCCAGCAGCCAAGATATAAGGGGCTGGGGCGGGGAGCTGTTTTTT.

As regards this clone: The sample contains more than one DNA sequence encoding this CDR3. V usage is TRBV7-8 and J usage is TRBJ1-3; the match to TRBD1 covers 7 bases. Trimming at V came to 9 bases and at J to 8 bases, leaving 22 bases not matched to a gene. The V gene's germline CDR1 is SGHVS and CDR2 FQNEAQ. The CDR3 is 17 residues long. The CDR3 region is CASSRSRTGRMSDTIYF. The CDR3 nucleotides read TGTGCCAGTAGCAGGAGTCGGACAGGTCGGATGTCGGACACCATATATTTT.